The source of this T cell receptor (beta chain) is a study of T cell responses to AZD1222 COVID-19 vaccine. Findings of the study overall: None of the repertoires were sampled until the peak T cell response had passed. A rise in Spike-specific TCR breadth and depth followed two AZD1222 doses.

Remarks on this clone: The antigen is unknown.

TCRdb's table, derived via immunoSEQ multiplex PCR, lists solely in-frame clones and lacks some. The sample lists 180,000 or so clones, about 90% seen once, with approximately 1.2% in the top ten. From germline, CDR1 is SGHAT and CDR2 FQDESV (reference sequence). This CDR3 is built from 16 residues. Losses at the gene ends were 2 bases for V and 5 bases for J; bases not matched to a gene: 7. V gene TRBV11-1 combines with J gene TRBJ2-2; 8 nucleotides match TRBD2. This TCR came from an adult who received the AZD1222 COVID-19 vaccine. Sequences were derived from peripheral blood, sampled 28 days after the second AZD1222 dose. CDR3 loop: CASSLMGTRGTGELFF. CDR3 coding DNA: TGTGCCAGCAGCTTAATGGGGACTAGGGGTACCGGGGAGCTGTTTTTT.